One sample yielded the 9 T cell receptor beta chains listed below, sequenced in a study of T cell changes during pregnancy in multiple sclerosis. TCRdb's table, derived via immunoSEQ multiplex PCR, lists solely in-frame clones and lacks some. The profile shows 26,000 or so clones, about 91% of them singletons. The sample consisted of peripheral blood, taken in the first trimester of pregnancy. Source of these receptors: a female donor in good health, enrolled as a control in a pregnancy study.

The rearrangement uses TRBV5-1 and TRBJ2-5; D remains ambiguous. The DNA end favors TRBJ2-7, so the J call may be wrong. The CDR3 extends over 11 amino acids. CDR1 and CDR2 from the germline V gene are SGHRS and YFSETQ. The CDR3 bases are TGCGCCAGCAGCTTGGGAAACGAGCAGTACTTC. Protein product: CASSLGNEQYF.

CDR3 protein: CASSPGTRGETQYF. The CDR3 nucleotides read TGTGCCAGCAGCCCCGGGACCAGGGGGGAGACCCAGTACTTC. This chain connects TRBV7-2 to TRBJ2-5; 7 positions match TRBD1. The CDR3 sequence is 14 residues long. The V segment lost 5 bases and the J segment 5 bases; nucleotides outside the gene matches: 8. The germline V gene has CDR1 SGHTA and CDR2 FQGNSA.

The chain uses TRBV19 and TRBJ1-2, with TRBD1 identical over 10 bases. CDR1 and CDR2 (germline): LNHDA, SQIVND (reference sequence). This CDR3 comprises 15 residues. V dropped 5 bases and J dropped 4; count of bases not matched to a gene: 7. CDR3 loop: CASSSGTGAVYGYTF. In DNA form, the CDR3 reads TGTGCCAGTAGTTCCGGGACAGGGGCCGTCTATGGCTACACCTTC.

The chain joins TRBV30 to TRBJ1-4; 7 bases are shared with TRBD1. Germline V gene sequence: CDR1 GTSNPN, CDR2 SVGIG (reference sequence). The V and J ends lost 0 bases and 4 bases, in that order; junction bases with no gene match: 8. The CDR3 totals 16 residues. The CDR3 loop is CAWSVPVGGNNEKLFF. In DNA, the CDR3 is TGTGCCTGGAGTGTACCGGTAGGGGGCAATAATGAAAAACTGTTTTTT.

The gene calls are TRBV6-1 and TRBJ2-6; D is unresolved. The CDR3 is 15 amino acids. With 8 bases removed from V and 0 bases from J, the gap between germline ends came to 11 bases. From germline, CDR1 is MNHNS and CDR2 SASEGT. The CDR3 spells CASSTLSSGANVLTF. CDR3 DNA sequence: TGTGCCAGCTCAACCCTGAGCTCTGGGGCCAACGTCCTGACTTTC.

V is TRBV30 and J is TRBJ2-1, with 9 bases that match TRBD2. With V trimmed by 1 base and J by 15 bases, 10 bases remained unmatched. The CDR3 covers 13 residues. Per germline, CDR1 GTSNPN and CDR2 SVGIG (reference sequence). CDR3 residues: CAWSDIAGVHPFF. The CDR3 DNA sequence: TGTGCCTGGAGTGATATAGCGGGAGTCCATCCGTTCTTC. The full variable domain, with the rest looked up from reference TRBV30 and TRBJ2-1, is SQTIHQWPATLVQPVGSPLSLECTVEGTSNPNLYWYRQAAGRGLQLLFYSVGIGQISSEVPQNLSASRPQDRQFILSSKKLLLSDSGFYLCAWSDIAGVHPFFGPGTRLTVL.

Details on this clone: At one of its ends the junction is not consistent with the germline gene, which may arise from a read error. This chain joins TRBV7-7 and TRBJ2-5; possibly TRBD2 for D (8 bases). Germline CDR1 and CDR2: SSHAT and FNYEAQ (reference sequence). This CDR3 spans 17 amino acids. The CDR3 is CASSSHPSGGGRGTQYF. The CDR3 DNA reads TGTGCTAGCAGCTCCCACCCGTCGGGAGGGGGCCGTGGGACCCAGTACTTC.

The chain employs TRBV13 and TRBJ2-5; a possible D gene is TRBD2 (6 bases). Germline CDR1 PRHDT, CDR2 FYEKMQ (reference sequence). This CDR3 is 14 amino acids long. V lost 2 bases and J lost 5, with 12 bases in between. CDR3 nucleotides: TGTGCCAGCAGCTTAAGGAGGGAGGTGGAGACCCAGTACTTC. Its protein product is CASSLRREVETQYF.

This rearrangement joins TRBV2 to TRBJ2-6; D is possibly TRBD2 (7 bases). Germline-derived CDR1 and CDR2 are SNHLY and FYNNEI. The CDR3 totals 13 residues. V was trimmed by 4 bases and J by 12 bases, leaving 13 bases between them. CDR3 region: CASSGGGPIVLTF. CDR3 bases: TGTGCCAGCAGTGGGGGGGGCCCTATCGTCCTGACTTTC.